These 7 T cell receptor beta chains originate from one sample sequenced in a study of early T cells in non-severe SARS-CoV-2 infection. From the 5' RACE reads, TCRdb called clonotypes with MiXCR, one entry per CDR3 protein. The profile shows 95,000 to 100,000 distinct CDR3 sequences, roughly 11% of them singletons. The sample was whole blood. Receptors originate from an adult who was a healthcare worker with PCR-confirmed SARS-CoV-2 infection or an uninfected control (not recorded which).

This clonotype has more than one count but fewer than ten. The CDR3 spells CSAYTGGTYNEQFF. CDR3 bases: TGCAGTGCTTATACAGGGGGCACCTACAATGAGCAGTTCTTC. This chain links TRBV20-1 with TRBJ2-1; 9 bases map to TRBD1. Germline CDR1 DFQATT, CDR2 SNEGSKA (reference sequence). The CDR3 totals 14 residues. Trimming took 5 bases from V and 2 from J; bases not matched to a gene: 4.

This clonotype was counted only a few times. The chain joins TRBV11-1 to TRBJ2-5; D call uncertain. In germline, CDR1 is SGHAT, CDR2 FQDESV (reference sequence). V lost 2 bases to trimming and J lost 2 bases, with 15 bases between them. CDR3 length: 16 amino acids. The CDR3 protein is CASSLPGLVGQETQYF. In DNA, the CDR3 is TGTGCCAGCAGCTTACCCGGGTTGGTCGGTCAAGAGACCCAGTACTTC.

This clonotype was seen more than once but under ten times. The chain couples TRBV2 to TRBJ1-1; D unclear. This CDR3 comprises 12 residues. V was trimmed by 2 bases and J by 11 bases, leaving 12 bases between them. Germline values: CDR1 SNHLY, CDR2 FYNNEI. In DNA form, the CDR3 reads TGTGCCAGCAGTGAACACGGGAAGTCGGCTTTCTTT. Protein: CASSEHGKSAFF. Drawing the rest from reference TRBV2 and TRBJ1-1, the complete variable domain is EPEVTQTPSHQVTQMGQEVILRCVPISNHLYFYWYRQILGQKVEFLVSFYNNEISEKSEIFDDQFSVERPDGSNFTLKIRSTKLEDSAMYFCASSEHGKSAFFGQGTRLTVV.

This clonotype has a count of ten or more. V usage is TRBV6-5 and J usage is TRBJ2-7, with 11 nucleotides matching TRBD2. CDR1 and CDR2 from the germline V gene are MNHEY and SVGAGI. The CDR3 sequence is 15 residues long. V was pared by 6 bases and J by 2 bases, with 6 bases of the junction left unmatched. CDR3 protein: CASRVLAGGAYEQYF. CDR3 DNA sequence: TGTGCCAGCAGGGTTCTAGCGGGGGGTGCCTACGAGCAGTACTTC.

This clonotype was observed many times. The V and J genes are TRBV6-6 and TRBJ2-7; possibly TRBD2 for D (6 bases). Trimming stripped 6 bases from V and 6 bases from J, with 9 bases between. CDR3 length: 11 amino acids. From germline, CDR1 is MNHNY and CDR2 SVGAGI (reference sequence). The CDR3 DNA follows: TGTGCCAGCAGGACTAGGGGCGAGCAGTACTTC. Its protein is CASRTRGEQYF.

This clonotype was counted ten times or more. The rearrangement uses TRBV5-8 and TRBJ1-5, with 11 bases identical to TRBD1. J was trimmed by 11 bases and V by 4 bases; bases with no gene match: 8. The CDR3 is 14 residues long. CDR1 SGHTS and CDR2 YDEGEE come from the germline V gene. CDR3 bases: TGTGCCAGCAGCCGGACAGGGGGCCGAGGGGCCCAGCATTTT. Protein sequence: CASSRTGGRGAQHF.

In this sample, this clonotype turned up a few times. The chain recombines TRBV5-1 with TRBJ1-1; 10 bases match TRBD1. The V and J ends lost 2 bases and 1 base, in that order; junction bases with no gene match: 2. Per germline, CDR1 SGHRS and CDR2 YFSETQ. The CDR3 spans 15 residues. The CDR3 spells CASSFRTGGNTEAFF. As DNA, the CDR3 is TGCGCCAGCAGCTTCAGGACAGGGGGGAACACTGAAGCTTTCTTT.